These 25 T cell receptor beta chains were all obtained from the same sample, sequenced in a study of T cells in Graves' hyperthyroidism and ophthalmopathy. TCR beta CDR3 region amplification was performed from RNA transcripts. Carried out on the TCR CDR3, a first-round RT-PCR used the HTBI primer set. MiXCR, applied by TCRdb to the multiplex PCR reads, yields one record per CDR3 protein. The table has about 570,000 distinct CDR3 sequences, 46% seen once; the top ten hold 15% to 20%. The sequencing sample was made of peripheral blood or thyroid tissue (not recorded which). These receptors originate from an adult woman with Graves' disease, either hyperthyroidism or ophthalmopathy (not recorded which).

The chain recombines TRBV29-1 with TRBJ1-2; D possibly corresponds to TRBD1 (6 bases). Germline assignment: CDR1 SQVTM and CDR2 ANQGSEA. This CDR3 spans 14 amino acids. V was shortened by 3 bases and J by 4 bases, with 15 bases between the two germline ends. CDR3 bases: TGCAGCGTTGATTCAGGGGTTGGTAGCTATGGCTACACCTTC. Its protein product is CSVDSGVGSYGYTF.

This clonotype was seen repeatedly, ten times or more. This rearrangement joins TRBV4-1 to TRBJ1-4; 9 bases line up with TRBD1. V was clipped by 3 bases and J by 8 bases; unmatched bases: 7. The CDR3 totals 15 residues. Germline assignment: CDR1 MGHRA and CDR2 YSYEKL. The CDR3 nucleotides are TGCGCCAGCAGCCACCCCGGGACAGGGAAGGAAAAACTGTTTTTT. Protein sequence: CASSHPGTGKEKLFF.

This clonotype was detected a few times. This rearrangement joins TRBV7-8 to TRBJ1-2, with TRBD1 as a possible D gene (6 bases). The V end lost 7 bases, the J end lost 8 bases, and 14 bases lay between the germline ends. The CDR3 totals 12 residues. Germline CDR1 SGHVS, CDR2 FQNEAQ. DNA of the CDR3: TGTGCCAGCACTCAGAGGGGGGAAGGCTACACCTTC. It specifies CASTQRGEGYTF.

This clonotype was found a few times. The rearrangement links TRBV7-3 to TRBJ2-7; either TRBD1 or TRBD2 may supply D (5 bases each). Trimming stripped 5 bases from V and 4 bases from J, with 12 bases between. Germline V CDR1 and CDR2: SGHTA, FQGTGA. This CDR3 has 13 residues. CDR3 DNA: TGTGCCAGCAGCCCCCAAGGGGAGTACGAGCAGTACTTC. This codes for CASSPQGEYEQYF. Combining the CDR3 with reference TRBV7-3 and TRBJ2-7 gives the whole variable domain GAGVSQTPSNKVTEKGKYVELRCDPISGHTALYWYRQSLGQGPEFLIYFQGTGAADDSGLPNDRFFAVRPEGSVSTLKIQRTERGDSAVYLCASSPQGEYEQYFGPGTRLTVT.

Many counts were recorded for this clonotype. The chain combines TRBV4-1 with TRBJ1-6; no reliable D call. V was cut by 3 bases and J by 7 bases, with 13 bases left in between. The CDR3 consists of 15 residues. In germline, CDR1 is MGHRA, CDR2 YSYEKL. The CDR3 is CASSQFESLNSPLHF. In DNA, the CDR3 is TGCGCCAGCAGCCAGTTTGAAAGCTTAAATTCACCCCTCCACTTT.

The chain carries TRBV29-1 and TRBJ2-6; D might be TRBD1 or TRBD2, each matching 5 bases. The V end lost 3 bases, the J end lost 2 bases, and 11 bases lay between the germline ends. Germline CDR1 is SQVTM and CDR2 is ANQGSEA. The length of the CDR3 is 15 residues. The CDR3 region is CSVDRGAAGANVLTF. The DNA of the CDR3 is TGCAGCGTTGACCGAGGGGCGGCTGGGGCCAACGTCCTGACTTTC.

The sample holds many counts of this clonotype. V and J are TRBV4-2 and TRBJ1-5, with 9 bases that match TRBD1. Germline assignment: CDR1 LGHNA and CDR2 YNFKEQ. With 0 bases clipped from V and 7 bases from J, the junction kept 7 bases outside the gene matches. The CDR3 is 16 amino acids. CDR3 protein: CASSQDRDRVSQPQHF. In DNA form, the CDR3 reads TGTGCCAGCAGCCAAGACCGGGACAGGGTTTCACAGCCCCAGCATTTT.

As regards this clonotype: The CDR3 carries no conserved terminal phenylalanine or tryptophan, so it likely arises from a read error. CDR3 nucleotide sequence: TGTGCCAGCAGCGTAGGAGGAGACCAAGGGACCCAGTACCTC. Protein: CASSVGGDQGTQYL. The V gene is TRBV9, the J gene TRBJ2-5, with D uncertain. CDR3 size: 14 residues. From germline, CDR1 is SGDLS and CDR2 YYNGEE.

V and J are TRBV29-1 and TRBJ1-1; D is unresolved. The germline CDR1 and CDR2 sequences are SQVTM and ANQGSEA. This CDR3 is built from 14 residues. The chain's CDR3 is CSAFSGLGQSEAFF. The DNA for the CDR3 is TGCAGTGCCTTTAGCGGGCTGGGCCAAAGTGAAGCTTTCTTT.

The J gene is TRBJ2-7, the V gene TRBV19; maybe TRBD1 (6 bases). This CDR3 is built from 14 residues. CDR1 is LNHDA and CDR2 is SQIVND in the germline V gene (reference sequence). V was clipped by 10 bases and J by 5 bases, with 21 bases between them. The CDR3 here is CATSRTAQGNEQYF. The CDR3 region has the DNA TGTGCCACCTCCCGGACAGCCCAAGGTAACGAGCAGTACTTC.

The V and J genes are TRBV7-2 and TRBJ2-2; TRBD1 or TRBD2 may be the D gene (5 bases each). This CDR3 is built from 18 residues. Looked up from germline, CDR1 is SGHTA and CDR2 is FQGNSA. With 4 bases removed from V and 4 bases from J, the gap between germline ends came to 22 bases. CDR3 in DNA: TGTGCCAGCAGCTCCAACCGGGGCCTTATTGGGGGCACCGGGGAGCTGTTTTTT. Its protein product is CASSSNRGLIGGTGELFF. Complete variable domain (other parts from reference TRBV7-2 and TRBJ2-2): GAGVSQSPSNKVTEKGKDVELRCDPISGHTALYWYRQSLGQGLEFLIYFQGNSAPDKSGLPSDRFSAERTGGSVSTLTIQRTQQEDSAVYLCASSSNRGLIGGTGELFFGEGSRLTVL.

This clonotype was found many times. V usage is TRBV19 and J usage is TRBJ1-6; possibly TRBD1 for D (5 bases). Germline CDR1 reads LNHDA; CDR2 reads SQIVND (reference sequence). The CDR3 sequence is 15 residues long. The V end was cut by 5 bases, the J end by 6 bases, with 14 bases between. DNA for the CDR3: TGTGCCAGTAGTCCCAGGGAACAGACTAATTCACCCCTCCACTTT. Translating it yields CASSPREQTNSPLHF.

CDR3 DNA: TGCAGTGCTAGATGGGGGAAGAGGAGGAGTTCACCCCTCCACTTT. This sequence encodes CSARWGKRRSSPLHF. The chain couples TRBV20-1 to TRBJ1-6; TRBD1 is a possible D gene (5 bases). This CDR3 has 15 amino acids. Per germline, CDR1 DFQATT and CDR2 SNEGSKA (reference sequence). V was clipped by 2 bases and J by 9 bases, with 17 bases between them.

This chain joins TRBV2 and TRBJ1-1; D perhaps matches TRBD1 (5 bases). V was shortened by 7 bases and J by 11 bases, with 11 bases between the two germline ends. The CDR3 contains 10 residues. CDR1 and CDR2 from the germline V gene are SNHLY and FYNNEI. CDR3 protein: CASIGGGAFF. The CDR3 coding sequence is TGTGCCAGCATCGGTGGGGGGGCTTTCTTT.

This clonotype has a count of ten or more. V gene TRBV14 combines with J gene TRBJ1-2; D call uncertain. V was pared by 1 base and J by 4 bases, with 10 bases between. CDR1 is SGHDN, CDR2 FVKESK, per germline. The CDR3 has 14 residues. DNA for the CDR3: TGTGCCAGCAGCCAAGTTGCGGCACTCTATGGCTACACCTTC. Its protein product is CASSQVAALYGYTF.

The rearrangement joins TRBV5-5 to TRBJ1-4; D possibly corresponds to TRBD1 (5 bases). V was pared by 3 bases and J by 0 bases, with 18 bases between. CDR3 length: 18 residues. The germline CDR1 and CDR2 sequences are SGHKS and YYEKEE (reference sequence). The CDR3 DNA sequence: TGTGCCAGCAGCTCTACTTCGGGGACTTACCCAACTAATGAAAAACTGTTTTTT. It encodes CASSSTSGTYPTNEKLFF. Filled out from reference TRBV5-5 and TRBJ1-4, the complete variable domain reads DAGVTQSPTHLIKTRGQQVTLRCSPISGHKSVSWYQQVLGQGPQFIFQYYEKEERGRGNFPDRFSARQFPNYSSELNVNALLLGDSALYLCASSSTSGTYPTNEKLFFGSGTQLSVL.

A few counts support this clonotype. The chain has TRBV2 and TRBJ1-5; TRBD1 aligns across 7 bases. The junction had 6 bases not matched to a gene; V was cut back by 7 bases and J by 3 bases. This CDR3 is built from 14 residues. Germline V lookup: CDR1 SNHLY, CDR2 FYNNEI. CDR3: CASTDRAPNQPQHF. In nucleotides, the CDR3 is TGTGCCAGCACCGACAGGGCTCCCAATCAGCCCCAGCATTTT.

The chain combines TRBV10-3 with TRBJ2-7, with D maybe TRBD2 (6 bases). This CDR3 region has 13 residues. V was pared by 6 bases and J by 4 bases, with 13 bases between. Germline CDR1 reads ENHRY; CDR2 reads SYGVKD. Here the CDR3 reads CAISDGTDYEQYF. The CDR3 region has the DNA TGTGCCATCAGCGACGGGACTGATTACGAGCAGTACTTC.

This rearrangement joins TRBV29-1 to TRBJ1-2; D is possibly TRBD1 (6 bases). V was shortened by 4 bases and J by 3 bases, with 15 bases between the two germline ends. The CDR3 extends over 14 amino acids. Germline V CDR1 and CDR2: SQVTM, ANQGSEA. The CDR3 loop is CSVGTEGDDYGYTF. The CDR3 coding sequence is TGCAGCGTTGGGACAGAGGGCGACGACTATGGCTACACCTTC.

The rearrangement uses TRBV10-3 and TRBJ1-2; a weak D match, TRBD1 (5 bases). The CDR3 totals 13 residues. Per the germline V gene, CDR1 is ENHRY and CDR2 is SYGVKD. V lost 2 bases to trimming and J lost 4 bases, with 8 bases between them. The CDR3 protein is CAISEEGIYGYTF. DNA for the CDR3: TGTGCCATCAGTGAGGAGGGGATCTATGGCTACACCTTC.

The chain couples TRBV29-1 to TRBJ1-3; 8 positions match TRBD2. The J call may be wrong; the DNA end is better matched by TRBJ2-3. CDR1 SQVTM and CDR2 ANQGSEA come from the germline V gene. The CDR3 is 15 residues long. CDR3 coding DNA: TGCAGCGTCTCAGACCTTAGCGGGACCACAGATACGCAGTATTTT. This gives the protein CSVSDLSGTTDTQYF.

The chain joins TRBV7-2 to TRBJ1-5, with a weak D call TRBD1 (6 bases). There are 15 residues in the CDR3. Germline-derived CDR1 and CDR2 are SGHTA and FQGNSA. V was clipped by 5 bases and J by 1 base, with 12 bases between them. The CDR3 sequence is CASSAGDTSNQPQHF. In DNA, the CDR3 is TGTGCCAGCAGCGCTGGGGACACCAGCAATCAGCCCCAGCATTTT.

This clonotype was seen more than once but under ten times. The chain carries TRBV10-3 and TRBJ1-5; D remains unclear. Per the germline V gene, CDR1 is ENHRY and CDR2 is SYGVKD. Trimming took 0 bases from V and 9 from J, leaving 15 bases between them. The CDR3 extends over 15 amino acids. CDR3: CAISESDSGVSPQHF. Here the CDR3 DNA reads TGTGCCATCAGTGAGTCCGATTCGGGTGTTTCGCCCCAGCATTTT.

This clonotype was picked up a small number of times. The chain is built from TRBV6-5 and TRBJ2-2, with a weak D call TRBD2 (7 bases). The CDR3 length is 14 residues. From germline, CDR1 is MNHEY and CDR2 SVGAGI. V was cut by 6 bases and J by 5 bases, with 13 bases left in between. As DNA, the CDR3 is TGTGCCAGCAGCCGAGGGGGGGAGACCGGGGAGCTGTTTTTT. This translates into CASSRGGETGELFF.

This clonotype has a count of ten or more. This sequence joins TRBV20-1 and TRBJ1-5; 7 positions match TRBD1. Unmatched junction bases numbered 7, after V lost 3 bases and J lost 5 bases. CDR1 and CDR2 from the germline V gene are DFQATT and SNEGSKA (reference sequence). The CDR3 contains 14 residues. The chain's CDR3 is CSARTGFIDQPQHF. The CDR3 DNA reads as TGCAGTGCTAGGACAGGGTTTATAGATCAGCCCCAGCATTTT.